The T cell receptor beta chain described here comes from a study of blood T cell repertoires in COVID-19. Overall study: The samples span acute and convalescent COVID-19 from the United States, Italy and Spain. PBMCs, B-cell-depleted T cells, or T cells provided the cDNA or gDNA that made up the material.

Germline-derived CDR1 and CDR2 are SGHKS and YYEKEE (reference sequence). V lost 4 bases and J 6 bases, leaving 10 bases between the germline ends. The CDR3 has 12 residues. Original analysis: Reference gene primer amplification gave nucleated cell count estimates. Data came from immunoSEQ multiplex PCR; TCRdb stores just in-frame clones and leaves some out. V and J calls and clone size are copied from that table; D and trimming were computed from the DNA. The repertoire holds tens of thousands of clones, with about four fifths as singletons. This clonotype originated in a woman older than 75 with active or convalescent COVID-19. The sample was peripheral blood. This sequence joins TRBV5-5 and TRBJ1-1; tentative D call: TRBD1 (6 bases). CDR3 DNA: TGTGCCAGCAGCGTTTACAGGGCTGAAGCTTTCTTT. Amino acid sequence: CASSVYRAEAFF. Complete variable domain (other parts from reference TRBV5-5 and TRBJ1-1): DAGVTQSPTHLIKTRGQQVTLRCSPISGHKSVSWYQQVLGQGPQFIFQYYEKEERGRGNFPDRFSARQFPNYSSELNVNALLLGDSALYLCASSVYRAEAFFGQGTRLTVV.